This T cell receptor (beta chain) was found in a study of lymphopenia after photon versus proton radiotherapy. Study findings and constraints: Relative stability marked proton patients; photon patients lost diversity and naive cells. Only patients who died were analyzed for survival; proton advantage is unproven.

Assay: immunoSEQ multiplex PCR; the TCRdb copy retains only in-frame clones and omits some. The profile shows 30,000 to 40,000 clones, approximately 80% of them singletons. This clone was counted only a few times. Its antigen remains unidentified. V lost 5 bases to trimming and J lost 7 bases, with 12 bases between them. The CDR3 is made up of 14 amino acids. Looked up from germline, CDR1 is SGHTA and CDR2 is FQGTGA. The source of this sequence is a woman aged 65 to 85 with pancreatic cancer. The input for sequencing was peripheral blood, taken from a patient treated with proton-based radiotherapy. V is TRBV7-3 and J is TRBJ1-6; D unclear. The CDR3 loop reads CASSRGRENSPLHF. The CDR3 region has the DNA TGTGCCAGCAGCCGTGGACGGGAGAATTCACCCCTCCACTTT.